The source of this T cell receptor (beta chain) is a study of regulatory T cells. The PCR used 52 TRBV and 13 TRBJ primers. Measured with immunoSEQ multiplex PCR; TCRdb has only the in-frame clones, and not every one. This repertoire shows about 18,000 clones, roughly 90% found once; its top ten account for roughly a third. Patients aged 2 to 39 years had fewer naive T cells. Trimming cost V 3 bases and J 4 bases; bases outside gene matches: 5. CDR3 length equals 13 residues. In germline, CDR1 is SQVTM, CDR2 ANQGSEA. To note about this clone: Its antigen is unidentified.

Study-level results: Patient repertoires had restricted TRB V-J pairs and skewed V and J usage, most in Tregs. Control CD8+ cells showed a nonsignificant trend toward higher Shannon entropy than patient CD8+ cells.

Material for sequencing was CD8+ T cells sorted from blood. This receptor was identified in a person aged 18 to 35 with CD3G deficiency. The chain employs TRBV29-1 and TRBJ1-2; 7 bases are shared with TRBD1. The CDR3 is CSVEGGDSYGYTF. The CDR3 nucleotides read TGCAGCGTTGAGGGTGGGGACAGCTATGGCTACACCTTC.